This paragraph reports one TCR beta chain. Germline V gene data show CDR1 as MDHEN and CDR2 as SYDVKM. The CDR3 consists of 16 residues. V lost 6 bases and J lost 2; bases outside the gene matches: 12. The sample comes from a study of graft-versus-host responses after intestinal transplantation. Measured with immunoSEQ multiplex PCR; TCRdb has only the in-frame clones, and not every one. This sample carries 75,000 to 100,000 clones, 86% of them seen once, and the ten largest clones take over 1.3%. This TCR was recovered from a human patient who received an intestinal transplant, so some T cells may come from the graft donor. Sequences were derived from PBMCs, sampled 255 days after intestinal transplant. The chain is built from TRBV28 and TRBJ2-7, with 8 bases fitting TRBD1. CDR3 sequence reads: CASRPKTGDLPYEQYF. CDR3 nucleotides: TGTGCCAGCAGACCCAAGACAGGGGACCTACCCTACGAGCAGTACTTC. Full variable domain (remainder filled in from reference TRBV28 and TRBJ2-7): DVKVTQSSRYLVKRTGEKVFLECVQDMDHENMFWYRQDPGLGLRLIYFSYDVKMKEKGDIPEGYSVSREKKERFSLILESASTNQTSMYLCASRPKTGDLPYEQYFGPGTRLTVT.